The source of this T cell receptor beta chain is a study of blood T cell repertoires in COVID-19. Study overall: Whether acute or convalescent, the COVID-19 samples came from the United States, Italy and Spain. The analysed material was cDNA or gDNA that came from T cells, B-cell-depleted T cells, or PBMCs.

CDR1 is SGHRS and CDR2 is YFSETQ in the germline V gene. Germline trimming cut 4 bases from V and 7 bases from J; bases unmatched to any gene: 8. The CDR3 is made up of 15 amino acids. The sample holds one count of this clone. In the study's own analysis: Nucleated cell counts were estimated from reference gene primer amplification. Measured with immunoSEQ multiplex PCR; TCRdb has only the in-frame clones, and not every one. D and trimming were read from the DNA, whereas the V and J calls and clone size are those reported in that table. The sample shows around 99,000 clones, approximately 81% of them seen only once.

This clonotype originated in a human donor in a cohort sampled during active COVID-19. The chain joins TRBV5-1 to TRBJ2-2, with TRBD1 matching over 9 bases. The sequencing sample was made of peripheral blood. The CDR3, as DNA: TGCGCCAGCAGCGAGGACAGGGGTGTCGGCGGGGAGCTGTTTTTT. The encoded protein is CASSEDRGVGGELFF.